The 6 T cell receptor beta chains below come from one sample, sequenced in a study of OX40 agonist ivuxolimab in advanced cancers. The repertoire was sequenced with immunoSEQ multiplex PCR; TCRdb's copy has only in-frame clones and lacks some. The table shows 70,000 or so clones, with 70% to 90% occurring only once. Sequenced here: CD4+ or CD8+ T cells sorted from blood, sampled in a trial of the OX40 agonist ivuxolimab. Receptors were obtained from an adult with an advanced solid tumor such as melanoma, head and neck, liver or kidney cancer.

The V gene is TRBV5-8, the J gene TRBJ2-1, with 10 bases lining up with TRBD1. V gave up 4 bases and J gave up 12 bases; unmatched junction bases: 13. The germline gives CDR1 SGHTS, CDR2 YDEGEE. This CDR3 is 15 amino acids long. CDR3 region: CASSPDRGRMGRQFF. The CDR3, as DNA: TGTGCCAGCAGCCCAGACAGGGGGCGCATGGGAAGGCAGTTCTTC.

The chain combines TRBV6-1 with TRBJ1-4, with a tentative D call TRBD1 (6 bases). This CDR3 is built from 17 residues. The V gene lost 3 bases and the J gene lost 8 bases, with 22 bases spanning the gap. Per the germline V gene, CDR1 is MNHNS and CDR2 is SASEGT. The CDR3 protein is CASSDGGVGGDFEKLFF. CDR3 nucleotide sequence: TGTGCCAGCAGTGATGGAGGAGTAGGGGGGGATTTCGAAAAACTGTTTTTT.

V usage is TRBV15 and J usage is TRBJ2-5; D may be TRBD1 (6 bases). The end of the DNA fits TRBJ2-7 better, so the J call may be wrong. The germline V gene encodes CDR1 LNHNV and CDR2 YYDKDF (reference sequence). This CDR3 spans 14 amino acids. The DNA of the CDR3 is TGTGCCACCAGCAGAGAGACAGGTACTTACGAGCAGTACTTC. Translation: CATSRETGTYEQYF.

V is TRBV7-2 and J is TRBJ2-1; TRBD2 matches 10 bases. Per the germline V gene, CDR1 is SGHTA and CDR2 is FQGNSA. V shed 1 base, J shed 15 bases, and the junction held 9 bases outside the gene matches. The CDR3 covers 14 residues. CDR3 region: CASSLVEREGQRFF. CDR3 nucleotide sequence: TGTGCCAGCAGCTTAGTGGAGCGGGAGGGCCAACGGTTCTTC.

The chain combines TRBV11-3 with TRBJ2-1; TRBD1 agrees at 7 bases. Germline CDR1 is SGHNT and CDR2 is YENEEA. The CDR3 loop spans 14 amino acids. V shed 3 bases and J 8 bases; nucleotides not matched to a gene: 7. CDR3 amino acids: CASSLSRDSDEQFF. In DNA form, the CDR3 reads TGTGCCAGCAGCTTGAGCCGGGACAGTGATGAGCAGTTCTTC. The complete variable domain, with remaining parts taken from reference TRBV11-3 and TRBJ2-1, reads EAGVVQSPRYKIIEKKQPVAFWCNPISGHNTLYWYLQNLGQGPELLIRYENEEAVDDSQLPKDRFSAERLKGVDSTLKIQPAELGDSAVYLCASSLSRDSDEQFFGPGTRLTVL.

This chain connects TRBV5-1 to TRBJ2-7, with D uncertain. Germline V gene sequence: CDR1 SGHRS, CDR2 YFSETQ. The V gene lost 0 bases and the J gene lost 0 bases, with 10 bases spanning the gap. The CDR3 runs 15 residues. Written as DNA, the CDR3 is TGCGCCAGCAGCTTGGGGGGTTCAGACTCCTACGAGCAGTACTTC. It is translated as CASSLGGSDSYEQYF.